This T cell receptor (beta chain) was profiled in a study of beta chain features in type 1 diabetes. Expressed TCRB transcripts were sequenced, since all the RNA that had been isolated was reverse transcribed. Profiling relied on immunoSEQ multiplex PCR, and the TCRdb table lists in-frame clones only, not all of them. The table lists some 200,000 clones, approximately 16% of them singletons. Remarks on this clone: Its matching antigen is unknown.

Study results and caveats: Type 1 diabetes patients had moderately but significantly shorter TCRB CDR3s in all four CD4+ subsets. The naive, central memory and Treg TCRB repertoires looked more alike in patients than they did in healthy donors.

V was pared by 3 bases and J by 4 bases, with 10 bases between. Germline values: CDR1 GTSNPN, CDR2 SVGIG (reference sequence). The CDR3 contains 13 residues. The chain carries TRBV30 and TRBJ1-5; D gene ambiguous. Input material: naive CD4+ T cells from blood. The clonotype was recovered from a man aged 30 to 45 with type 1 diabetes. In DNA, the CDR3 is TGTGCCTGGAGCTTCACATATAATCAGCCCCAGCATTTT. This gives the protein CAWSFTYNQPQHF.